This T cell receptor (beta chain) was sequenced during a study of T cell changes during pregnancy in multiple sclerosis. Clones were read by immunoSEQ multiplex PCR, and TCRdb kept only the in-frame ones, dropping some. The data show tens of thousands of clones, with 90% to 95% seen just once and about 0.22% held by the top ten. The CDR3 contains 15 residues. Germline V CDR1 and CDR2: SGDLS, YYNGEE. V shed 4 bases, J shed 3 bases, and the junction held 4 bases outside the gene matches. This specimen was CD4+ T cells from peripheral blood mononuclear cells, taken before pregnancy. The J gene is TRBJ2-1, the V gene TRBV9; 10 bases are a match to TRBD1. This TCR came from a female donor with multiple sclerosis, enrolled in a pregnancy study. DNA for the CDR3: TGTGCCAGCAGCCCTCGGGACAGGGGCTACAATGAGCAGTTCTTC. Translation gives CASSPRDRGYNEQFF.